This T cell receptor (beta chain) originates from a study of cytomegalovirus exposure and HLA in healthy donors. About the research overall: Prior work identified 120 million or so unique TCR beta sequences in some 200 million T cells. Early released data had about 85 million unique TCRs, all coming from HLA-typed donors. Study-wide findings and caveats: Follow-up analysis later connected one missense variant in DCLRE1C with trimming of TCR beta V- and J-genes. In vitro checks showed that a few CMV-associated chains really do target CMV antigens.

To note about this clone: Its antigen is undetermined.

This CDR3 has 15 residues. The germline V gene encodes CDR1 SGHRS and CDR2 YFSETQ. With 0 bases clipped from V and 8 bases from J, the junction kept 6 bases outside the gene matches. Amplification used 60 Vbeta primers and 13 Jbeta primers. Sequenced by immunoSEQ multiplex PCR; TCRdb stores in-frame clones only, minus some. Of around 59,000 clones in the sample, about four fifths were seen once. The sequencing sample was made of PBMCs. This chain uses TRBV5-1 with TRBJ1-4; the match to TRBD1 covers 8 bases. This TCR derives from a woman aged 40 to 50 in good health and CMV-seronegative. CDR3: CASSLGGTGDEKLFF. The DNA for the CDR3 is TGCGCCAGCAGCTTGGGAGGGACAGGAGACGAAAAACTGTTTTTT.